The 26 T cell receptor beta chains reported below all come from one sample, sequenced in a study of identical twins. In TCRdb, the 5' RACE reads were re-called with MiXCR into one record per CDR3 protein. This table holds 200,000 to 250,000 distinct CDR3 sequences, approximately 7% found once. Separately, the same data were catalogued under a study of yellow fever vaccine responses in identical twins.

What was sequenced was memory (CD45RO+) T cells sorted from blood. The receptors were gathered from a young woman in good health.

Only a few counts were recorded for this clonotype. The genes are TRBV5-5 and TRBJ2-1; TRBD2 is a possible D gene (5 bases). CDR3 length: 13 residues. The germline gives CDR1 SGHKS, CDR2 YYEKEE (reference sequence). V shed 4 bases and J shed 7 bases, with 12 bases lying between them. CDR3 residues: CASSPSTGNEQFF. The CDR3 DNA reads as TGTGCCAGCAGCCCCTCGACGGGGAATGAGCAGTTCTTC.

The J gene is TRBJ2-5, the V gene TRBV7-9; D may match TRBD1 or TRBD2 (5 bases each). Germline assignment: CDR1 SEHNR and CDR2 FQNEAQ (reference sequence). The CDR3 consists of 14 residues. Trimming stripped 4 bases from V and 2 bases from J, with 11 bases between. The DNA of the CDR3 is TGTGCCAGCAGCTCCGGGACCTATCAAGAGACCCAGTACTTC. This sequence encodes CASSSGTYQETQYF.

The chain links TRBV2 to TRBJ2-1, with 10 positions matching TRBD2. Germline V CDR1 and CDR2: SNHLY, FYNNEI. The J segment lost 7 bases and the V segment lost 4 bases, leaving 7 bases of the junction unmatched. CDR3 length equals 15 residues. CDR3 nucleotide sequence: TGTGCCAGCAGTGGGGAACTAGCGGGGAGTAATGAGCAGTTCTTC. It is translated as CASSGELAGSNEQFF. The complete variable domain, with remaining parts taken from reference TRBV2 and TRBJ2-1, reads EPEVTQTPSHQVTQMGQEVILRCVPISNHLYFYWYRQILGQKVEFLVSFYNNEISEKSEIFDDQFSVERPDGSNFTLKIRSTKLEDSAMYFCASSGELAGSNEQFFGPGTRLTVL.

The rearrangement joins TRBV9 to TRBJ2-4, with D perhaps TRBD1 (5 bases). CDR1 and CDR2 from the germline V gene are SGDLS and YYNGEE. V was clipped by 0 bases and J by 9 bases, with 13 bases between them. The CDR3 is 14 amino acids. CDR3 amino acids: CASSVDGQGSIQYF. DNA of the CDR3: TGTGCCAGCAGCGTAGATGGGCAGGGAAGCATTCAGTACTTC. The complete variable domain, with remaining parts taken from reference TRBV9 and TRBJ2-4, reads DSGVTQTPKHLITATGQRVTLRCSPRSGDLSVYWYQQSLDQGLQFLIQYYNGEERAKGNILERFSAQQFPDLHSELNLSSLELGDSALYFCASSVDGQGSIQYFGAGTRLSVL.

This chain joins TRBV29-1 and TRBJ2-7; TRBD2 matches 7 bases. The germline CDR1 and CDR2 sequences are SQVTM and ANQGSEA. J lost 1 base, V lost 4 bases, and 10 bases had no gene match. The CDR3 is 15 amino acids. CDR3 amino acids: CSVVRGSRLSYEQYF. CDR3 nucleotide sequence: TGCAGCGTTGTACGCGGGAGCCGTTTATCCTACGAGCAGTACTTC.

This clonotype was found many times. The rearrangement uses TRBV10-3 and TRBJ2-4, with D hard to call. The CDR3 extends over 13 amino acids. Germline-derived CDR1 and CDR2 are ENHRY and SYGVKD. Trimming left V 0 bases short and J 8 bases short, with 8 bases between. CDR3 region: CAISESQVDIQYF. CDR3 DNA sequence: TGTGCCATCAGTGAGTCGCAGGTCGACATTCAGTACTTC.

The chain is built from TRBV20-1 and TRBJ1-1; no reliable D call. CDR3 size: 12 residues. The V gene's germline CDR1 is DFQATT and CDR2 SNEGSKA (reference sequence). V lost 4 bases and J 1 base, leaving 7 bases between the germline ends. The CDR3 spells CSAKIQNTEAFF. The DNA for the CDR3 is TGCAGTGCTAAAATCCAGAACACTGAAGCTTTCTTT.

The sample holds many counts of this clonotype. This rearrangement joins TRBV12-3 or TRBV12-4 to TRBJ2-1, with D hard to call. The V and J ends lost 6 bases and 10 bases respectively, with 16 bases between them. There are 13 residues in the CDR3. The CDR3 spells CASSPGRVREQFF. DNA of the CDR3: TGTGCCAGCAGCCCGGGCCGCGTAAGGGAGCAGTTCTTC.

The V call is TRBV12-3 or TRBV12-4, the J call TRBJ2-5; D is unclear. Trimming took 7 bases from V and 2 from J, leaving 11 bases between them. CDR3 length: 13 amino acids. The CDR3 loop reads CASTLGFQETQYF. The CDR3 nucleotides read TGTGCCAGCACTTTGGGTTTTCAAGAGACCCAGTACTTC.

V and J are TRBV28 and TRBJ2-1; 7 bases fit TRBD2. V gave up 4 bases and J gave up 8 bases; unmatched junction bases: 14. CDR3 length: 16 residues. Germline V gene lookup returns CDR1 MDHEN and CDR2 SYDVKM. The DNA of the CDR3 is TGTGCCAGCAGTTCCCGAGCAGCGGGATTGGTCGATGAGCAGTTCTTC. This gives the protein CASSSRAAGLVDEQFF.

This clonotype came up many times. The J gene is TRBJ2-3, the V gene TRBV29-1; D gene uncertain. Germline-derived CDR1 and CDR2 are SQVTM and ANQGSEA. The CDR3 runs to 13 residues. V was trimmed by 4 bases and J by 6 bases, leaving 14 bases between them. Here the CDR3 DNA reads TGCAGCGTTGTGGAGACGATGGGGGATACGCAGTATTTT. Residues: CSVVETMGDTQYF.

The chain uses TRBV5-6 and TRBJ2-3, with 7 bases matching TRBD2. Germline V CDR1 and CDR2: SGHDT, YYEEEE. The ends lost 9 bases at V and 6 bases at J; junction bases unmatched: 7. The CDR3 is made up of 12 amino acids. This CDR3 reads CATTRRGDTQYF. CDR3 DNA sequence: TGTGCCACAACCAGGCGGGGGGATACGCAGTATTTT.

This clonotype was detected many times. The chain has TRBV5-1 and TRBJ2-3; 10 bases are shared with TRBD2. The CDR3 is 17 residues long. The V segment lost 4 bases and the J segment 0 bases; nucleotides outside the gene matches: 8. Germline V lookup: CDR1 SGHRS, CDR2 YFSETQ. The CDR3 DNA sequence: TGCGCCAGCAGCCCCTACCAGACTAGCGGGAGCACAGATACGCAGTATTTT. This gives the protein CASSPYQTSGSTDTQYF.

The V call is TRBV11-2, the J call TRBJ2-3, with D possibly matching TRBD2 (6 bases). Germline V gives CDR1 SGHAT, CDR2 FQNNGV. V was clipped by 5 bases and J by 4 bases, with 10 bases between them. The CDR3 loop spans 13 amino acids. CDR3 sequence (DNA): TGTGCCAGCAGCCCGACTAGTTCAGATACGCAGTATTTT. This encodes CASSPTSSDTQYF.

This chain connects TRBV2 to TRBJ2-1; D not certain. Germline lookup yields CDR1 SNHLY and CDR2 FYNNEI. The V end was cut by 6 bases, the J end by 9 bases, with 12 bases between. The CDR3 spans 12 residues. CDR3 sequence reads: CASREESVEQFF. CDR3 in DNA: TGTGCCAGCAGAGAGGAATCTGTTGAGCAGTTCTTC.

This clonotype was seen a few times. This rearrangement joins TRBV6-2 or TRBV6-3 to TRBJ1-3; D is unresolved. Germline CDR1 reads MNHEY; CDR2 reads SVGEGT. Trimming removed 2 bases at V and 3 bases at J, with 11 bases between. This CDR3 is built from 15 residues. CDR3 protein: CASSYGSGFGNTIYF. CDR3 bases: TGTGCCAGCAGTTACGGGTCCGGGTTTGGAAACACCATATATTTT.

In its sample, this clonotype was seen a few times. V and J are TRBV7-9 and TRBJ1-2, with D possibly TRBD1 on 6 matching bases. Germline CDR1 SEHNR, CDR2 FQNEAQ (reference sequence). The CDR3 runs 15 residues. V gave up 4 bases and J gave up 3 bases, with 15 bases separating them. The CDR3 reads CASSSPPGVYYGYTF. In DNA form, the CDR3 reads TGTGCCAGCAGCTCCCCCCCAGGGGTTTACTATGGCTACACCTTC.

Ten or more counts support this clonotype. The V and J genes are TRBV20-1 and TRBJ2-5; TRBD2 is a possible D gene (5 bases). This CDR3 region has 16 residues. From germline, CDR1 is DFQATT and CDR2 SNEGSKA (reference sequence). V gave up 0 bases and J gave up 2 bases, with 16 bases separating them. In DNA, the CDR3 is TGCAGTGCTAGAGATGGAGGCCTGGTTGGGCAAGAGACCCAGTACTTC. Translating it yields CSARDGGLVGQETQYF.

This clonotype was counted at least ten times. The chain links TRBV20-1 to TRBJ2-1; 9 bases agree with TRBD2. The CDR3 spans 16 residues. J gave up 8 bases and V 3 bases, and 14 bases lay outside the gene matches. Germline CDR1 reads DFQATT; CDR2 reads SNEGSKA (reference sequence). Here the CDR3 DNA reads TGCAGTGCTAGTTTGGTGCGGACTAGCGAATGGGATGAGCAGTTCTTC. This encodes CSASLVRTSEWDEQFF.

The rearrangement uses TRBV20-1 and TRBJ2-7; D may be TRBD2 (7 bases). Germline V gene sequence: CDR1 DFQATT, CDR2 SNEGSKA (reference sequence). The CDR3 is 13 residues long. The V and J ends lost 5 bases and 2 bases respectively, with 13 bases between them. The CDR3 nucleotides are TGCAGTGCTCCACGGGGGGCTACCTACGAGCAGTACTTC. This encodes CSAPRGATYEQYF.

The chain combines TRBV19 with TRBJ2-6, with D possibly TRBD2 on 5 matching bases. Trimming pared 7 bases from V and 11 bases from J, leaving 15 bases between. This CDR3 is 13 amino acids long. Looked up from germline, CDR1 is LNHDA and CDR2 is SQIVND (reference sequence). Here the CDR3 DNA reads TGTGCCAGTACCTCGGGCGGGCGGCACGTCCTGACTTTC. Its protein is CASTSGGRHVLTF. Combining the CDR3 with reference TRBV19 and TRBJ2-6 gives the whole variable domain DGGITQSPKYLFRKEGQNVTLSCEQNLNHDAMYWYRQDPGQGLRLIYYSQIVNDFQKGDIAEGYSVSREKKESFPLTVTSAQKNPTAFYLCASTSGGRHVLTFGAGSRLTVL.

This clonotype was seen more than once but under ten times. This chain joins TRBV5-6 and TRBJ2-7; 8 positions agree with TRBD1. Trimming at V came to 1 base and at J to 4 bases, leaving 7 bases not matched to a gene. The CDR3 is 15 residues long. Germline loops: CDR1 SGHDT, CDR2 YYEEEE. CDR3 sequence: CASSLWAGGIYEQYF. DNA of the CDR3: TGTGCCAGCAGCTTGTGGGCAGGGGGCATATACGAGCAGTACTTC.

This clonotype was found many times. V and J are TRBV11-2 and TRBJ2-6; a possible D gene is TRBD1 (6 bases). Trimming cost V 1 base and J 1 base, with 14 bases left between them. The germline gives CDR1 SGHAT, CDR2 FQNNGV. The length of the CDR3 is 18 residues. CDR3 nucleotides: TGTGCCAGCAGCTTAGGACAGGCGATACCGTCTGGGGCCAACGTCCTGACTTTC. It specifies CASSLGQAIPSGANVLTF.

V and J are TRBV7-7 and TRBJ2-5; 11 bases agree with TRBD2. Germline V gene sequence: CDR1 SSHAT, CDR2 FNYEAQ (reference sequence). The length of the CDR3 is 15 residues. V dropped 0 bases and J dropped 4; count of bases not matched to a gene: 1. The CDR3 nucleotides read TGTGCCAGCAGCTTAGCACTAGCGGGGGCAGAGACCCAGTACTTC. Its protein is CASSLALAGAETQYF.

This clonotype was detected only a few times. The CDR3 loop is CASSLRVGGLGGYTF. The CDR3 nucleotides read TGTGCCAGCAGTTTAAGGGTGGGCGGCCTAGGGGGCTACACCTTC. The V and J genes are TRBV12-3 or TRBV12-4 and TRBJ1-2, with D unclear. The CDR3 totals 15 residues. V was cut by 2 bases and J by 8 bases, with 18 bases left in between.

There are many counts of this clonotype. This chain links TRBV28 with TRBJ1-2; 10 bases agree with TRBD1. The V segment lost 6 bases and the J segment 6 bases; nucleotides outside the gene matches: 13. CDR1 MDHEN and CDR2 SYDVKM come from the germline V gene. The CDR3 sequence is 16 residues long. As DNA, the CDR3 is TGTGCCAGCAGCGCAAACCGGGACAGGGGAAGGAATGGCTACACCTTC. Amino acids: CASSANRDRGRNGYTF.